The sequence of this T cell receptor (beta chain) was determined in a study of blood T cell repertoires in COVID-19. Overall study context: Whether acute or convalescent, the COVID-19 samples came from the United States, Italy and Spain. Sample material is recorded as cDNA or gDNA derived from T cells, B-cell-depleted T cells, or PBMCs.

Per the original data handling: Nucleated cell number was recorded as an estimate derived from reference gene primer amplification. Assay: immunoSEQ multiplex PCR; the TCRdb copy retains only in-frame clones and omits some. The V and J calls and the clone size are those of that table, but D and trimming were determined from the DNA. The sample lists some 110,000 clones; around 80% were seen once. V lost 0 bases and J lost 9, with 12 bases in between. CDR1 is SGDLS and CDR2 is YYNGEE in the germline V gene. The CDR3 has 13 amino acids. The V call is TRBV9, the J call TRBJ2-5, with D unclear. This receptor was taken from a man between 65 and 85 years old with acute or convalescent COVID-19. Sequenced: peripheral blood. In nucleotides, the CDR3 is TGTGCCAGCAGCGTAGTAGAGTCTGCGGCCCAGTACTTC. Translation gives CASSVVESAAQYF.